The rows below give T cell receptor beta chains drawn from one sample of a study of OX40 agonist ivuxolimab in advanced cancers. Sequencing was performed with immunoSEQ multiplex PCR; in TCRdb, only in-frame clones are kept and a portion is missing. The sample yields 72,000 or so clones, 70% to 90% seen once. The source material was CD4+ or CD8+ T cells sorted from blood, sampled in a trial of the OX40 agonist ivuxolimab. These TCRs come from an adult with an advanced solid tumor such as melanoma, head and neck, liver or kidney cancer. CDR3s include the opening cysteine and the closing phenylalanine or tryptophan. The order of the fields is clone size, V gene, J gene, D gene, CDR3 DNA, CDR3 protein. The D gene is left open where the match is weak. Clone size is given for some rows only: seen once, a few or many times, or a class if the clone is expanded.

clone size: few; V gene: TRBV30; J gene: TRBJ1-3; D gene: NA; CDR3 DNA: TGTGCCTGGAATTACCCAGGCTCTGGAAACACCATATATTTT; CDR3 protein: CAWNYPGSGNTIYF
clone size: NA; V gene: TRBV7-2; J gene: TRBJ1-2; D gene: NA; CDR3 DNA: TGTGCCAGCAGCTTCCTTGGGGGGGGAGGCTATGGCTACACCTTC; CDR3 protein: CASSFLGGGGYGYTF
clone size: NA; V gene: TRBV4-3; J gene: TRBJ1-1; D gene: NA; CDR3 DNA: TGCGCCAGCAGCCGCCACGTTCTGGGGGGGCTGGGTACTGAAGCTTTCTTT; CDR3 protein: CASSRHVLGGLGTEAFF
clone size: few; V gene: TRBV5-1; J gene: TRBJ1-1; D gene: NA; CDR3 DNA: TGCGCCAGCAGCTTGGAGCGAACACCCACTGAAGCTTTCTTT; CDR3 protein: CASSLERTPTEAFF
clone size: NA; V gene: TRBV19; J gene: TRBJ2-1; D gene: NA; CDR3 DNA: TGTGCCAGTAGTATCCGGGAATGGGATGAGCAGTTCTTC; CDR3 protein: CASSIREWDEQFF
clone size: NA; V gene: TRBV18; J gene: TRBJ2-5; D gene: TRBD1; CDR3 DNA: TGTGCCAGCTCACCCTTGACAGGGGTAGAGGAGACCCAGTACTTC; CDR3 protein: CASSPLTGVEETQYF
clone size: once; V gene: TRBV25-1; J gene: TRBJ2-1; D gene: NA; CDR3 DNA: TGTGCCAGCAGTGATTATCAGGGAAGCTCCTACAATGAGCAGTTCTTC; CDR3 protein: CASSDYQGSSYNEQFF
clone size: NA; V gene: TRBV6-1; J gene: TRBJ1-1; D gene: NA; CDR3 DNA: TGTGTCAGCAGTGTCGGACCTCTAACTGAAGCTTTCTTT; CDR3 protein: CVSSVGPLTEAFF
clone size: NA; V gene: TRBV4-1; J gene: TRBJ1-5; D gene: NA; CDR3 DNA: TGCGCCAGCAGCCAAGATACGGAACAGCCCCAGCATTTT; CDR3 protein: CASSQDTEQPQHF
clone size: NA; V gene: TRBV9; J gene: TRBJ1-1; D gene: TRBD1; CDR3 DNA: TGTGCCAGCAGCGTAGATGGACAGGGAAGATCTGAAGCTTTCTTT; CDR3 protein: CASSVDGQGRSEAFF
clone size: once; V gene: TRBV7-9; J gene: TRBJ2-1; D gene: NA; CDR3 DNA: TGTGCCAGCAGTCCCCGGGGGGCCCTGTACAATGAGCAGTTCTTC; CDR3 protein: CASSPRGALYNEQFF
clone size: NA; V gene: TRBV7-2; J gene: TRBJ1-6; D gene: TRBD1; CDR3 DNA: TGTGCCAGCAGCATCCGGACAGGGGTAAATTCACCCCTCCACTTT; CDR3 protein: CASSIRTGVNSPLHF
clone size: NA; V gene: TRBV4-1; J gene: TRBJ1-1; D gene: NA; CDR3 DNA: TGCGCCAGCAGCAATAGGGGGTCCCAGGGTTTCGCTGAAGCTTTCTTT; CDR3 protein: CASSNRGSQGFAEAFF
clone size: NA; V gene: TRBV2; J gene: TRBJ1-1; D gene: TRBD1; CDR3 DNA: TGTGCCAGCAGCCCAGGGGGCACCAACACTGAAGCTTTCTTT; CDR3 protein: CASSPGGTNTEAFF
clone size: NA; V gene: TRBV18; J gene: TRBJ1-5; D gene: TRBD1; CDR3 DNA: TGTGCCAGCTCACAAAGGACAGGGAATAGCAATCAGCCCCAGCATTTT; CDR3 protein: CASSQRTGNSNQPQHF
clone size: NA; V gene: TRBV11-2; J gene: TRBJ2-3; D gene: NA; CDR3 DNA: TGTGCCAGCAGTCCCACGGTACTACGGACAGATACGCAGTATTTT; CDR3 protein: CASSPTVLRTDTQYF
clone size: NA; V gene: TRBV4-3; J gene: TRBJ2-4; D gene: TRBD1; CDR3 DNA: TGCGCCAGCAGCCGCTACCGGGACAGGGGTAACCAAAACATTCAGTACTTC; CDR3 protein: CASSRYRDRGNQNIQYF
clone size: NA; V gene: TRBV2; J gene: TRBJ1-4; D gene: NA; CDR3 DNA: TGTGCCAGCAGACGTGCAGGATCGGCTAATGAAAAACTGTTTTTT; CDR3 protein: CASRRAGSANEKLFF